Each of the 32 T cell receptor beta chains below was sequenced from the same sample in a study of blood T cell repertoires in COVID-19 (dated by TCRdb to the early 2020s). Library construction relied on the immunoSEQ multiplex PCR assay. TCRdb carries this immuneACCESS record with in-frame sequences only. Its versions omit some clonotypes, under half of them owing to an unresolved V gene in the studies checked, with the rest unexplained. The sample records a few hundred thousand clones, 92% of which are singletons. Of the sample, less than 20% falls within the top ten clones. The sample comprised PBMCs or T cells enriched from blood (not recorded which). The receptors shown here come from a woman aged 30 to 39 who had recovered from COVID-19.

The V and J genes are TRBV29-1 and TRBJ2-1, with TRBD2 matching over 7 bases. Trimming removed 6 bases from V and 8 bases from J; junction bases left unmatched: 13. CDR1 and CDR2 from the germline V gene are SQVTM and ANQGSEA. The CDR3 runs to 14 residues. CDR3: CSVEPGEGFYEQFF. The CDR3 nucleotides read TGCAGCGTCGAACCCGGGGAGGGGTTCTATGAGCAGTTCTTC.

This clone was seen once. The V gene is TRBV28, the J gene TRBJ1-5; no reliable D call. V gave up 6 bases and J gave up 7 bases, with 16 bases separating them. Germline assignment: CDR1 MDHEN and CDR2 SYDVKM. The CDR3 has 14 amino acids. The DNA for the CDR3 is TGTGCCAGCAGAGAGGGAGGACTGCGGCAGCCCCAGCATTTT. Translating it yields CASREGGLRQPQHF.

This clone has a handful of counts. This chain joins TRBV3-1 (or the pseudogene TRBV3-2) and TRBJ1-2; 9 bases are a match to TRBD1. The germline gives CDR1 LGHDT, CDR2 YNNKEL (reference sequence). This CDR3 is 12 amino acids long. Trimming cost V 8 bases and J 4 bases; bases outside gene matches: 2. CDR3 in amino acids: CASGQGFYGYTF. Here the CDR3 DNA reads TGTGCCAGCGGACAGGGGTTCTATGGCTACACCTTC.

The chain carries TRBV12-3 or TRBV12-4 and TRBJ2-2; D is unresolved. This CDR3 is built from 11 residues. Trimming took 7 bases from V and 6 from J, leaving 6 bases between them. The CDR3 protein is CASNLAGELFF. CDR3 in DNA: TGTGCCAGCAACTTAGCCGGGGAGCTGTTTTTT.

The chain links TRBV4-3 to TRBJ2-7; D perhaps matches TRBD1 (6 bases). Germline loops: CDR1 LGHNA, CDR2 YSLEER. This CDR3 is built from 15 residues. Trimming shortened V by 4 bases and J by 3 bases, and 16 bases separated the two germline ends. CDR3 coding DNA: TGCGCCAGCAGCCGAAGCGCCAGGGGAATCTACGAGCAGTACTTC. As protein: CASSRSARGIYEQYF.

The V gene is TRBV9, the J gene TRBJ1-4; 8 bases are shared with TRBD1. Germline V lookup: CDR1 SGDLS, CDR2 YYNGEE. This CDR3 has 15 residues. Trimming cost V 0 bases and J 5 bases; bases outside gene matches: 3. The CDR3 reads CASSVGQGRNEKLFF. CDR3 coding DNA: TGTGCCAGCAGCGTAGGACAGGGGAGGAATGAAAAACTGTTTTTT.

CDR3 loop: CASSLSILRGRASIYEQFF. CDR3 coding DNA: TGTGCCAGCAGTTTATCCATACTCCGCGGGAGGGCAAGTATCTATGAGCAGTTCTTC. The chain uses TRBV27 and TRBJ2-1, with TRBD2 matching over 9 bases. The CDR3 is 19 residues long. Germline V gene data show CDR1 as MNHEY and CDR2 as SMNVEV (reference sequence). Trimming took 0 bases from V and 8 from J; bases not matched to a gene: 17.

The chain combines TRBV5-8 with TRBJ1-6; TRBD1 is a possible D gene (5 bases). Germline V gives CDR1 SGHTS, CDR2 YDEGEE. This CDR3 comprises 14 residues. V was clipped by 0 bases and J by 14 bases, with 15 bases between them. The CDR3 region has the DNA TGTGCCAGCAGCTTGGTAGAGGGCGGGGCGGCCCTCCACTTT. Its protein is CASSLVEGGAALHF.

The CDR3 nucleotides are TGTGCCAGTAGTGTGAGGAACCACTATGGCTACACCTTC. This gives the protein CASSVRNHYGYTF. V gene TRBV19 combines with J gene TRBJ1-2; D is ambiguous. CDR1 LNHDA and CDR2 SQIVND come from the germline V gene (reference sequence). This CDR3 is built from 13 residues. Trimming pared 5 bases from V and 3 bases from J, leaving 10 bases between.

The CDR3 sequence: CASSINYEQYF. CDR3 nucleotide sequence: TGTGCCAGCAGTATTAACTACGAGCAGTACTTC. The V gene is TRBV12-3 or TRBV12-4, the J gene TRBJ2-7; D remains ambiguous. The CDR3 covers 11 residues. Trimming shortened V by 5 bases and J by 3 bases, and 5 bases separated the two germline ends.

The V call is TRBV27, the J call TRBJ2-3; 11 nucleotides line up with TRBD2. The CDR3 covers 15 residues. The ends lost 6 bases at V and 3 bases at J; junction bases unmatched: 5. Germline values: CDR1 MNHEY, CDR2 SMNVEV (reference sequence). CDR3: CASRTGTSGTDTQYF. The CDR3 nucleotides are TGTGCCAGCAGGACCGGGACTAGCGGAACAGATACGCAGTATTTT.

CDR3 region: CASSFTSGLNTGELFF. DNA for the CDR3: TGTGCCAGCAGCTTCACTAGCGGCCTAAACACCGGGGAGCTGTTTTTT. The J gene is TRBJ2-2, the V gene TRBV7-8, with 8 nucleotides matching TRBD2. Germline values: CDR1 SGHVS, CDR2 FQNEAQ. V was pared by 3 bases and J by 2 bases, with 5 bases of the junction left unmatched. The CDR3 extends over 16 amino acids.

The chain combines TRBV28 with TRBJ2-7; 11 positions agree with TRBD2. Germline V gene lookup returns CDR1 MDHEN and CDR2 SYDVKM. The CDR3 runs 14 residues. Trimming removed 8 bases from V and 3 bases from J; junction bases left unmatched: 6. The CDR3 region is CASRGGTSGYEQYF. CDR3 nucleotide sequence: TGTGCCAGCCGGGGGGGGACTAGCGGCTACGAGCAGTACTTC.

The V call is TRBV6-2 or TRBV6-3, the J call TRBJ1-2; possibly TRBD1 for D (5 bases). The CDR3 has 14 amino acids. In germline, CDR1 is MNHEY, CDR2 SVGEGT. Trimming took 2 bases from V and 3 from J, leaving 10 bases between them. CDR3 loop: CASSYPGLHYGYTF. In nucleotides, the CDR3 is TGTGCCAGCAGTTACCCGGGACTGCACTATGGCTACACCTTC.

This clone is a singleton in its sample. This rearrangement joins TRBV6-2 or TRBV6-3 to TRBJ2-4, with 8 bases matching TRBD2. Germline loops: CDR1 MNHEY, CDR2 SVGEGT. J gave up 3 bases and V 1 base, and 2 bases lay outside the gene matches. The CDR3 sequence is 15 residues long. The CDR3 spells CASSYLREGKNIQYF. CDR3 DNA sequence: TGTGCCAGCAGTTACTTACGGGAGGGCAAAAACATTCAGTACTTC.

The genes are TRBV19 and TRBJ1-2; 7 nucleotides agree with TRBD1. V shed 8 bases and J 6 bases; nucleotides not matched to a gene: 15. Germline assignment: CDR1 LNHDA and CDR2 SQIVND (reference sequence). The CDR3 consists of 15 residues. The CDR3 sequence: CASRPELTGSNGYTF. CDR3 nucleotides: TGTGCCAGTCGGCCGGAATTGACAGGGTCGAATGGCTACACCTTC.

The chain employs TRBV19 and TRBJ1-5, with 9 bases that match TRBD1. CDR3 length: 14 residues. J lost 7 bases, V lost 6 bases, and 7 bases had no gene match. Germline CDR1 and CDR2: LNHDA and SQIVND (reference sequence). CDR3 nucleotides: TGTGCCAGTAGCGTACAGGGGGCGAGCCAGCCCCAGCATTTT. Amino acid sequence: CASSVQGASQPQHF.

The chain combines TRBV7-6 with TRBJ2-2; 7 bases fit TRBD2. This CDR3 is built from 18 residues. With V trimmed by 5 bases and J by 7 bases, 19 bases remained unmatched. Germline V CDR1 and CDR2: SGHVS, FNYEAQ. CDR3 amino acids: CASSPVHSSGVTIGELFF. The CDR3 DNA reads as TGTGCCAGCAGCCCTGTCCACTCAAGCGGGGTAACAATCGGGGAGCTGTTTTTT.

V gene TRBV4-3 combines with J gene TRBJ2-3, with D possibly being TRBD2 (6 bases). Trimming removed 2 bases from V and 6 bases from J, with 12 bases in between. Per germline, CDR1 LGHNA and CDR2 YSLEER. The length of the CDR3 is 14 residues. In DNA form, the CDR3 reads TGCGCCAGCAGCCAACAGGAGGGCGCTGATACGCAGTATTTT. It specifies CASSQQEGADTQYF.

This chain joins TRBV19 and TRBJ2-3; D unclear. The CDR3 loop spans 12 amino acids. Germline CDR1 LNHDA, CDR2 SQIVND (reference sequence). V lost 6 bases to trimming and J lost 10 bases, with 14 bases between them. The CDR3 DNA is TGTGCCAGTAGCAACCCCGCAGTTGCGCAGTATTTT. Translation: CASSNPAVAQYF.

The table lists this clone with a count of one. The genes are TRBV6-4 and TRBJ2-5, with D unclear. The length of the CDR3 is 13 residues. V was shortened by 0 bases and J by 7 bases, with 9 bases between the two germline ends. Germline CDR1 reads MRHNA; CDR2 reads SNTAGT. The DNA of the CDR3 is TGTGCCAGCAGTGACTCGATAGGCGGGACCCAGTACTTC. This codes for CASSDSIGGTQYF.

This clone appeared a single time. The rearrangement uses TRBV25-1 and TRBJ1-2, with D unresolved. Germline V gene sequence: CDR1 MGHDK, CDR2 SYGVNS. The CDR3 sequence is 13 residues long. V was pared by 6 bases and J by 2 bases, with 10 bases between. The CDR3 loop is CASSDWNNYGYTF. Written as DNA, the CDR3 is TGTGCCAGCAGCGACTGGAACAACTATGGCTACACCTTC.

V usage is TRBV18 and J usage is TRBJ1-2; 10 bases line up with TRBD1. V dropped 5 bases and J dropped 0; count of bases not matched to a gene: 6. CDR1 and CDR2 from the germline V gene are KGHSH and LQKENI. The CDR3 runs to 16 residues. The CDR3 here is CASSSIGQGANYGYTF. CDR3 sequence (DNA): TGTGCCAGCTCATCTATAGGACAGGGGGCTAACTATGGCTACACCTTC.

This CDR3 is CASIREGAKDYTF. As DNA, the CDR3 is TGTGCCAGTATACGGGAGGGGGCAAAGGACTACACCTTC. The chain employs TRBV3-1 (or the pseudogene TRBV3-2) and TRBJ1-2; TRBD1 matches at 7 bases. Unmatched junction bases numbered 14, after V lost 9 bases and J lost 10 bases. CDR1 and CDR2 (germline): LGHDT, YNNKEL (reference sequence). The CDR3 runs to 13 residues.

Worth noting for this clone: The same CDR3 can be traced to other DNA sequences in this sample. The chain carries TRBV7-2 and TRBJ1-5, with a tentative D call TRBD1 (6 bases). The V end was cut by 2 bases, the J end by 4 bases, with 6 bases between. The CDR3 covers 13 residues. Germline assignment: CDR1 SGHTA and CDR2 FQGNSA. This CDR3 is CASSLQGNQPQHF. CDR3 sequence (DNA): TGTGCCAGCAGCTTACAGGGGAATCAGCCCCAGCATTTT.

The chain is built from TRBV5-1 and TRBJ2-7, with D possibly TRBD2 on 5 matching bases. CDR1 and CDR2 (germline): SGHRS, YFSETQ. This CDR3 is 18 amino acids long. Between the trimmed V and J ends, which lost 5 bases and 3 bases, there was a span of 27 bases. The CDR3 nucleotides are TGCGCCAGCAGTTTTACCCTAAGGACCCGAGTGGACTTCTACGAGCAGTACTTC. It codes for CASSFTLRTRVDFYEQYF.

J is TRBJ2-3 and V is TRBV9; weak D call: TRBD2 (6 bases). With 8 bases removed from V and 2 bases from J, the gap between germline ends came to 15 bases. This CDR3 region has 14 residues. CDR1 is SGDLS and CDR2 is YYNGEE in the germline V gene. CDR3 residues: CASSASVVTDTQYF. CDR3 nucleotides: TGTGCCAGTTCCGCTAGCGTGGTCACAGATACGCAGTATTTT. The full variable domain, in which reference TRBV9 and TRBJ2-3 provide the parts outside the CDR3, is DSGVTQTPKHLITATGQRVTLRCSPRSGDLSVYWYQQSLDQGLQFLIQYYNGEERAKGNILERFSAQQFPDLHSELNLSSLELGDSALYFCASSASVVTDTQYFGPGTRLTVL.

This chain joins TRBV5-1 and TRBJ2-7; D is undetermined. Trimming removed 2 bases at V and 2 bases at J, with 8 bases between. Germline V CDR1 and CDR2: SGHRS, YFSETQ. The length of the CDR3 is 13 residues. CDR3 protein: CASSFELTYEQYF. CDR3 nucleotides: TGCGCCAGCAGCTTCGAACTCACCTACGAGCAGTACTTC.

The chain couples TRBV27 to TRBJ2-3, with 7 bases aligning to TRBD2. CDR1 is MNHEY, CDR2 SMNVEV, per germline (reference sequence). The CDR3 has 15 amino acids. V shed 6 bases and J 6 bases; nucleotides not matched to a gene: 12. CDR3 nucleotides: TGTGCCAGCAGCCCCGGGACGGGGCGGGGGGATACGCAGTATTTT. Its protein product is CASSPGTGRGDTQYF.

This CDR3 is CASSLGAGGRGNEAFF. The CDR3 coding sequence is TGTGCCAGCAGTTTAGGTGCGGGGGGTCGCGGCAATGAAGCTTTCTTT. This chain uses TRBV28 with TRBJ1-1; D might be TRBD1 (5 bases). Germline assignment: CDR1 MDHEN and CDR2 SYDVKM. Deletions cut 2 bases from V and 7 bases from J, with 20 bases between. The CDR3 sequence is 16 residues long.

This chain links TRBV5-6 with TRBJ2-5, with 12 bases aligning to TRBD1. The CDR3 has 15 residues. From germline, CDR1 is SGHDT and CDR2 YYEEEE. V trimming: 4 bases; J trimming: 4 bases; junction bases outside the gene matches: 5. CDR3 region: CASSTGQGAGETQYF. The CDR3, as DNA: TGTGCCAGCAGCACGGGACAGGGGGCTGGAGAGACCCAGTACTTC.

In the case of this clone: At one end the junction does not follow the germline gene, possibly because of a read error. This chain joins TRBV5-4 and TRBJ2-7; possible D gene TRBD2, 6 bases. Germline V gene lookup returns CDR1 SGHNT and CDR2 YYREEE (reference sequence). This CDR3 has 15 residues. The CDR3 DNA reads TGTGTCAGCAGCTTGGTGGGGGGTTTGGCAAACGAGCAGTACTTC. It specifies CVSSLVGGLANEQYF. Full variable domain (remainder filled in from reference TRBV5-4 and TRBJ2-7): ETGVTQSPTHLIKTRGQQVTLRCSSQSGHNTVSWYQQALGQGPQFIFQYYREEENGRGNFPPRFSGLQFPNYSSELNVNALELDDSALYLCVSSLVGGLANEQYFGPGTRLTVT.